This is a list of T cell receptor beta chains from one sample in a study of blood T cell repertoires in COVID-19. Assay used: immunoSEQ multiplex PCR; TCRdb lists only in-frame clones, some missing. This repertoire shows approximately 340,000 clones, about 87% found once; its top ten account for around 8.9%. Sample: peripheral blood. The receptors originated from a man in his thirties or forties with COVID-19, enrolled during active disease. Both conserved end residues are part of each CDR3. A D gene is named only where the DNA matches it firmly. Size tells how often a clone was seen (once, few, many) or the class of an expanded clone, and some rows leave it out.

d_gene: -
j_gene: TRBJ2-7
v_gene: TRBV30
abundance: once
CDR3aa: CAWTGPNSYEQYF
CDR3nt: TGTGCCTGGACAGGCCCCAACTCCTACGAGCAGTACTTC

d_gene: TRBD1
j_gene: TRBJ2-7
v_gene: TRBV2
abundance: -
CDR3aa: CASRVPGQVYYEQYF
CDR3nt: TGTGCCAGCAGAGTACCGGGACAGGTATACTACGAGCAGTACTTC

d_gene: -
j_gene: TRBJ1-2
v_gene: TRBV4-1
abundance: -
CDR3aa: CASSQDLSGGSYGYTF
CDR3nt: TGCGCCAGCAGCCAAGATTTGTCGGGGGGGAGCTATGGCTACACCTTC

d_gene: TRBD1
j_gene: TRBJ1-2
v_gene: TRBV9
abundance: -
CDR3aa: CASSVGDRGRVGYTF
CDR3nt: TGTGCCAGCAGCGTAGGGGACAGGGGGCGCGTTGGCTACACCTTC

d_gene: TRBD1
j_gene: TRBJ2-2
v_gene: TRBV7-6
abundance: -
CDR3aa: CASSFSTGTGGMNTGELFF
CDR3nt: TGTGCCAGCAGTTTTTCGACCGGGACAGGGGGTATGAACACCGGGGAGCTGTTTTTT

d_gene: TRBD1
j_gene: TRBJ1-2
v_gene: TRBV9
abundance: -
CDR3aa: CASSVVDGQGSYGYTF
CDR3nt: TGTGCCAGCAGCGTAGTAGACGGACAGGGGTCCTATGGCTACACCTTC

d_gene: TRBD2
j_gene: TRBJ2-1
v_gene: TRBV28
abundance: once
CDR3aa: CASSSLRGDNEQFF
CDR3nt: TGTGCCAGCAGTTCCCTTCGGGGGGACAATGAGCAGTTCTTC

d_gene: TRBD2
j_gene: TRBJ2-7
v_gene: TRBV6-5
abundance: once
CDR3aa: CASSYSSSGDSYEQYF
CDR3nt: TGTGCCAGCAGTTACTCGAGTAGCGGGGACTCCTACGAGCAGTACTTC

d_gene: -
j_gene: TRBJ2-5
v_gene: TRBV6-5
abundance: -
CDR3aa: CASRPRTGLETQYF
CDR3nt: TGTGCCAGCAGACCCCGAACAGGGTTAGAGACCCAGTACTTC

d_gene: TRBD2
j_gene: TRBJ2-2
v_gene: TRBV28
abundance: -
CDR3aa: CASSSPLGLAGRNTGELFF
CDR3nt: TGTGCCAGCAGTTCACCCCTGGGACTAGCGGGCCGGAACACCGGGGAGCTGTTTTTT

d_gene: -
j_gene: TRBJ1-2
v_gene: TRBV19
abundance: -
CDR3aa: CASMAGAGSNYGYTF
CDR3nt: TGTGCCAGTATGGCAGGGGCTGGTTCTAACTATGGCTACACCTTC

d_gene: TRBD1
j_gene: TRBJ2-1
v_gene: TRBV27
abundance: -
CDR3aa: CASRGQGLSSYNEQFF
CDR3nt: TGTGCCAGCAGGGGACAGGGTTTAAGCTCCTACAATGAGCAGTTCTTC

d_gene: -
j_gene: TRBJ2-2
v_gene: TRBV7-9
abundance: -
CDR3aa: CASSPGEVAGELFF
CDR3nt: TGTGCCAGCAGCCCCGGGGAGGTTGCCGGGGAGCTGTTTTTT

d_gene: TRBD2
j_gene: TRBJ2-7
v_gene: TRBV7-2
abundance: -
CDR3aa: CASSIQPGLAVLGEQYF
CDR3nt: TGTGCCAGCAGCATCCAGCCGGGACTAGCGGTATTAGGAGAGCAGTACTTC

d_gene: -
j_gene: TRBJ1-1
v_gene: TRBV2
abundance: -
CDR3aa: CATRLMNTEAFF
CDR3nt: TGTGCCACCAGACTTATGAACACTGAAGCTTTCTTT

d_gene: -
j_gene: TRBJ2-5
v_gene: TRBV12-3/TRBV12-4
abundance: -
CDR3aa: CASILGLQETQYF
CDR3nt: TGTGCCAGCATCCTAGGACTGCAAGAGACCCAGTACTTC

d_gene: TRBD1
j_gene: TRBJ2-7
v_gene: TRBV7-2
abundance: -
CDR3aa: CASSPARDREQYF
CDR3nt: TGTGCCAGCAGCCCCGCTAGGGACAGGGAGCAGTACTTC

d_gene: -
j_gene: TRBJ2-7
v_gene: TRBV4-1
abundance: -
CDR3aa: CASSQDHREASYEQYF
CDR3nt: TGCGCCAGCAGCCAAGATCACAGGGAAGCATCCTACGAGCAGTACTTC

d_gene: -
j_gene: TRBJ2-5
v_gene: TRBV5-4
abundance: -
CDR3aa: CASSLFGRGQETQYF
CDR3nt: TGTGCCAGCAGCTTGTTCGGGAGAGGTCAAGAGACCCAGTACTTC

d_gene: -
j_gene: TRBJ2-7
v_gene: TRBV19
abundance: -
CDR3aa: CASSISHNTYEQYF
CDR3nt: TGTGCCAGTAGTATAAGTCACAACACCTACGAGCAGTACTTC

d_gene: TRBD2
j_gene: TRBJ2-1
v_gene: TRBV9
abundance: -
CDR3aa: CASSVDPAGGFNEQFF
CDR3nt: TGTGCCAGCAGCGTAGATCCAGCGGGGGGGTTCAATGAGCAGTTCTTC

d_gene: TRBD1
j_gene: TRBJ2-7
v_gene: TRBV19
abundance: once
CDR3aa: CASSMWTGWHEQYF
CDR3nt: TGTGCCAGTAGTATGTGGACAGGATGGCACGAGCAGTACTTC

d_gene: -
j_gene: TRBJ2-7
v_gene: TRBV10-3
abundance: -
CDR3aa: CAITRDTSYEQYF
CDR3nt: TGTGCCATCACGAGGGACACCTCCTACGAGCAGTACTTC

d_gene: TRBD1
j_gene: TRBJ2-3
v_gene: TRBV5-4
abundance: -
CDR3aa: CASSSGTGFLGDTDTQYF
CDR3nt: TGTGCCAGCAGCTCCGGGACAGGGTTCCTGGGTGACACAGATACGCAGTATTTT

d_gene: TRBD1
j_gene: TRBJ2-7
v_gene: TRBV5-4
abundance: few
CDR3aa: CASSFRRDSPGEQYF
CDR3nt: TGTGCCAGCAGCTTCCGCCGGGACAGCCCGGGTGAGCAGTACTTC

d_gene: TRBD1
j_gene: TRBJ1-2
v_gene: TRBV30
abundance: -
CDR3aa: CASSGQNYGYTF
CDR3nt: TGTGCCTCCTCGGGACAGAACTATGGCTACACCTTC

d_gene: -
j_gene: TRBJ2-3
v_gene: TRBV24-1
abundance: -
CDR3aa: CATSVRGRSTDTQYF
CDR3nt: TGTGCCACCAGTGTACGAGGGAGGAGCACAGATACGCAGTATTTT

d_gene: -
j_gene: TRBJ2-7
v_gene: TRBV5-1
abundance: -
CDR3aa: CASSLGVRVYEQYF
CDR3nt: TGCGCCAGCAGCTTGGGGGTCAGGGTCTACGAGCAGTACTTC